A single sample is the source of the 12 T cell receptor beta chains below, sequenced in a study of T-cell reconstitution after alpha-beta-depleted transplantation in children. Library preparation (for TCRbeta) was performed with unique molecular identifiers. TCRdb analysed the PCR reads with MiXCR anew, one entry per CDR3 protein. The sample has fewer than 750,000 distinct CDR3 sequences; under 30% are singletons. Sample: PBMCs, mostly from graft donor cells, taken 360 days after TCRalphabeta/CD19-depleted stem cell transplant. These receptors were collected from a boy under two years old who had a stem cell transplant for acute myeloid leukemia, so the T cells may come from the graft donor.

The rearrangement joins TRBV27 to TRBJ2-7, with 7 bases aligning to TRBD1. The germline V gene encodes CDR1 MNHEY and CDR2 SMNVEV (reference sequence). This CDR3 region has 13 residues. CDR3 sequence (DNA): TGTTCCAGCAGCCGACAGGGTTCCTACGAGCAGTACGTC. Amino acids: CSSSRQGSYEQYV.

This clonotype was seen repeatedly, ten times or more. V gene TRBV28 combines with J gene TRBJ1-5; weak D call: TRBD1 (5 bases). There are 14 residues in the CDR3. Germline CDR1 MDHEN, CDR2 SYDVKM. Trimming took off 7 bases at V and 3 bases at J, with 13 bases between the two ends. The chain's CDR3 is CASNWGGSNQPQHF. In DNA form, the CDR3 reads TGTGCCAGCAACTGGGGGGGATCCAATCAGCCCCAGCATTTT.

This chain uses TRBV20-1 with TRBJ2-1, with 7 positions matching TRBD1. Germline CDR1 DFQATT, CDR2 SNEGSKA (reference sequence). The CDR3 spans 13 residues. Germline trimming cut 6 bases from V and 8 bases from J; bases unmatched to any gene: 10. In DNA form, the CDR3 reads TGCAGTGCCTCATCCCGGGACAGTTATGAGCAGTTCTTC. Translation gives CSASSRDSYEQFF.

This clonotype came up a few times. The rearrangement joins TRBV11-2 to TRBJ2-3, with D uncertain. This CDR3 has 12 amino acids. Germline CDR1 SGHAT, CDR2 FQNNGV. The V gene lost 6 bases and the J gene lost 5 bases, with 9 bases spanning the gap. CDR3 coding DNA: TGTGCCAGCAGAACTACTGGAGATACGCAGTATTTT. Translated: CASRTTGDTQYF.

Only a few counts were recorded for this clonotype. This rearrangement joins TRBV7-9 to TRBJ2-2, with TRBD2 matching over 8 bases. The germline gives CDR1 SEHNR, CDR2 FQNEAQ (reference sequence). J was trimmed by 1 base and V by 7 bases; bases with no gene match: 2. This CDR3 has 14 amino acids. CDR3: CASNRGGNTGELFF. CDR3 bases: TGTGCCAGCAACCGGGGGGGGAACACCGGGGAGCTGTTTTTT. The whole variable domain, filled in from reference TRBV7-9 and TRBJ2-2, reads DTGVSQNPRHKITKRGQNVTFRCDPISEHNRLYWYRQTLGQGPEFLTYFQNEAQLEKSRLLSDRFSAERPKGSFSTLEIQRTEQGDSAMYLCASNRGGNTGELFFGEGSRLTVL.

As to this clonotype: This may stem from a read error, because a much larger clone lies one nucleotide away. J is TRBJ1-1 and V is TRBV29-1; tentative D call: TRBD1 (5 bases). The germline V gene encodes CDR1 SQVTM and CDR2 ANQGSEA. The CDR3 covers 12 residues. Trimming removed 4 bases from V and 0 bases from J, with 6 bases in between. In nucleotides, the CDR3 is TGCAGCGTTGCACAGGTGAACACTGAAGCTTTCTTT. This sequence encodes CSVAQVNTEAFF. The whole variable domain, remainder taken from reference TRBV29-1 and TRBJ1-1, is SAVISQKPSRDICQRGTSLTIQCQVDSQVTMMFWYRQQPGQSLTLIATANQGSEATYESGFVIDKFPISRPNLTFSTLTVSNMSPEDSSIYLCSVAQVNTEAFFGQGTRLTVV.

This clonotype was detected a few times. The J gene is TRBJ1-1, the V gene TRBV25-1; no firm D call. The ends were cut back, 1 base at V and 0 bases at J, with 12 bases in the middle. This CDR3 has 16 residues. Germline CDR1 MGHDK, CDR2 SYGVNS. CDR3 nucleotide sequence: TGTGCCAGCAGTGAATCAGCGGCCAACCTGAACACTGAAGCTTTCTTT. Translated, it gives CASSESAANLNTEAFF.

The V gene is TRBV3-1, the J gene TRBJ2-3; D might be TRBD1 (6 bases). The V end lost 0 bases, the J end lost 0 bases, and 10 bases lay between the germline ends. The CDR3 contains 16 residues. Germline V CDR1 and CDR2: LGHDT, YNNKEL (reference sequence). CDR3 sequence: CASSQEGQPSTDTQYF. The CDR3 DNA sequence: TGTGCCAGCAGCCAAGAAGGACAGCCAAGCACAGATACGCAGTATTTT.

The chain employs TRBV11-2 and TRBJ2-3; D remains ambiguous. The CDR3 covers 14 residues. With 0 bases removed from V and 5 bases from J, the gap between germline ends came to 9 bases. Looked up from germline, CDR1 is SGHAT and CDR2 is FQNNGV. CDR3 loop: CASSLDRPGDTQYF. In DNA form, the CDR3 reads TGTGCCAGCAGCTTAGACAGGCCGGGAGATACGCAGTATTTT.

The chain's CDR3 is CASTPAMGRTGYTF. CDR3 sequence (DNA): TGTGCCAGCACCCCAGCAATGGGGAGGACTGGCTACACCTTC. The chain uses TRBV3-1 and TRBJ1-2; D unresolved. V lost 7 bases to trimming and J lost 7 bases, with 19 bases between them. Germline CDR1 LGHDT, CDR2 YNNKEL (reference sequence). The CDR3 consists of 14 residues.

The rearrangement links TRBV6-2 or TRBV6-3 to TRBJ2-5; 8 nucleotides line up with TRBD2. CDR1 is MNHEY and CDR2 is SVGEGT in the germline V gene. V lost 2 bases to trimming and J lost 2 bases; unmatched junction nucleotides: 4. The CDR3 extends over 15 amino acids. CDR3 region: CASSYTAGEQETQYF. CDR3 coding DNA: TGTGCCAGCAGTTACACAGCGGGGGAGCAAGAGACCCAGTACTTC.

This chain uses TRBV6-5 with TRBJ2-1; TRBD1 is a possible D gene (5 bases). The germline V and J ends were trimmed by 4 bases and 6 bases, with 28 bases remaining between them. The germline gives CDR1 MNHEY, CDR2 SVGAGI. CDR3 length: 19 amino acids. DNA for the CDR3: TGTGCCAGCAGTTCAGGCCTAGGCTTGACAGTCTCAAAGGGCAATGAGCAGTTCTTC. This sequence encodes CASSSGLGLTVSKGNEQFF.